This T cell receptor (beta chain) was retrieved from a study of identical twins. A single record per CDR3 protein comes from TCRdb applying MiXCR to the 5' RACE reads. The sample records 400,000 to 550,000 distinct CDR3 sequences, about 13% being singletons. Whole-study findings and limits: Reduced insertions were recorded for abundant cord blood beta clonotypes, with no such pattern in memory repertoires.

This clonotype was counted between two and nine times. Its antigen is still unknown. Per germline, CDR1 MNHEY and CDR2 SVGEGT. There are 13 residues in the CDR3. V gave up 4 bases and J gave up 2 bases, with 6 bases separating them. A further study also used this sample, focusing on yellow fever vaccine responses in identical twins.

The receptor was derived from a woman aged 18 to 35 in good health. The specimen sequenced was CD4+ T cells sorted from blood. The rearrangement links TRBV6-2 or TRBV6-3 to TRBJ2-1, with unresolved D. As DNA, the CDR3 is TGTGCCAGCAGTTCGACCCCCTACAATGAGCAGTTCTTC. Translating gives CASSSTPYNEQFF.